These 18 T cell receptor beta chains originate from one sample sequenced in a study of OX40 agonist ivuxolimab in advanced cancers. Only in-frame clones appear in the TCRdb table, and some are missing; sequencing was by immunoSEQ multiplex PCR. The sample lists tens of thousands of clones, about 91% occurring once. Sequencing used CD4+ or CD8+ T cells sorted from blood, obtained in a trial of the OX40 agonist ivuxolimab. Every receptor here comes from an adult with an advanced solid tumor such as melanoma, head and neck, liver or kidney cancer.

The V gene is TRBV5-1, the J gene TRBJ2-1, with D possibly being TRBD1 (6 bases). CDR1 SGHRS and CDR2 YFSETQ come from the germline V gene. Deletions cut 3 bases from V and 1 base from J, with 11 bases between. The length of the CDR3 is 15 residues. Here the CDR3 reads CASSSGTPSYNEQFF. The CDR3 region has the DNA TGCGCCAGCAGCTCCGGGACACCGTCCTACAATGAGCAGTTCTTC. The whole variable domain, remainder taken from reference TRBV5-1 and TRBJ2-1, is KAGVTQTPRYLIKTRGQQVTLSCSPISGHRSVSWYQQTPGQGLQFLFEYFSETQRNKGNFPGRFSGRQFSNSRSEMNVSTLELGDSALYLCASSSGTPSYNEQFFGPGTRLTVL.

The sample holds one count of this clone. The chain links TRBV4-2 to TRBJ2-1; 9 bases align to TRBD2. Germline V gene sequence: CDR1 LGHNA, CDR2 YNFKEQ. This CDR3 is 18 amino acids long. The V gene end was trimmed by 1 base and the J gene end by 0 bases; junction bases not matched to a gene: 7. The CDR3 DNA reads as TGTGCCAGCAGCCAAGCGGCTAGCGGGGATTCCTCCTACAATGAGCAGTTCTTC. This sequence encodes CASSQAASGDSSYNEQFF.

The V and J genes are TRBV7-8 and TRBJ2-6, with D hard to call. Trimming shortened V by 5 bases and J by 1 base, and 3 bases separated the two germline ends. The CDR3 spans 13 residues. Germline V gene data show CDR1 as SGHVS and CDR2 as FQNEAQ. CDR3 bases: TGTGCCAGCAGCACATCTGGGGCCAACGTCCTGACTTTC. The encoded protein is CASSTSGANVLTF.

The count of this clone is one. V is TRBV18 and J is TRBJ2-3; 8 positions match TRBD1. Germline V CDR1 and CDR2: KGHSH, LQKENI. The CDR3 is 16 residues long. The V and J ends lost 4 bases and 5 bases, in that order; junction bases with no gene match: 11. CDR3 coding DNA: TGTGCCAGCTCACTCCGACAGGGGATGGGTGTAGATACGCAGTATTTT. It translates to CASSLRQGMGVDTQYF.

This clone was seen just once. V is TRBV6-1 and J is TRBJ1-6, with D possibly being TRBD1 (5 bases). There are 14 residues in the CDR3. The germline V gene encodes CDR1 MNHNS and CDR2 SASEGT. V was clipped by 7 bases and J by 6 bases, with 13 bases between them. CDR3 bases: TGTGCCAGCACCCCCGGGACGGTTAATTCACCCCTCCACTTT. This sequence encodes CASTPGTVNSPLHF.

This sequence joins TRBV10-3 and TRBJ2-5; possible D gene TRBD2, 6 bases. The CDR3 runs 14 residues. V was cut by 1 base and J by 3 bases, with 9 bases left in between. Germline CDR1 ENHRY, CDR2 SYGVKD. The CDR3 is CAISELRGKETQYF. CDR3 nucleotide sequence: TGTGCCATCAGTGAGTTGCGGGGAAAAGAGACCCAGTACTTC.

The chain is built from TRBV10-3 and TRBJ2-2; D gene uncertain. Trimming left V 2 bases short and J 4 bases short, with 8 bases between. The V gene's germline CDR1 is ENHRY and CDR2 SYGVKD. The CDR3 spans 14 residues. For the CDR3, the DNA is TGTGCCATCAGTGAGGCTCTCAGCACCGGGGAGCTGTTTTTT. It codes for CAISEALSTGELFF.

The V gene is TRBV18, the J gene TRBJ1-1; D uncertain. V lost 2 bases and J 0 bases, leaving 7 bases between the germline ends. The germline gives CDR1 KGHSH, CDR2 LQKENI. The CDR3 extends over 14 amino acids. Written as DNA, the CDR3 is TGTGCCAGCTCACCAAGGGAGATGAACACTGAAGCTTTCTTT. This encodes CASSPREMNTEAFF.

The chain employs TRBV6-5 and TRBJ2-1, with 9 bases matching TRBD1. Germline CDR1 reads MNHEY; CDR2 reads SVGAGI. The CDR3 length is 15 residues. J gave up 5 bases and V 4 bases, and 6 bases lay outside the gene matches. The CDR3 bases are TGTGCCAGCAGTTCCGCCGGGACAGGGAACAATGAGCAGTTCTTC. It specifies CASSSAGTGNNEQFF.

V usage is TRBV6-6 and J usage is TRBJ1-2, with a weak D call TRBD1 (6 bases). Germline loops: CDR1 MNHNY, CDR2 SVGAGI (reference sequence). This CDR3 region has 15 residues. Trimming removed 2 bases at V and 2 bases at J, with 12 bases between. CDR3 sequence reads: CASSYQGTPNYGYTF. CDR3 DNA: TGTGCCAGCAGTTACCAAGGGACACCCAACTATGGCTACACCTTC.

A single count supports this clone. V is TRBV7-9 and J is TRBJ1-2, with D perhaps TRBD1 (5 bases). V lost 2 bases to trimming and J lost 4 bases, with 8 bases between them. CDR3 length: 13 amino acids. Germline loops: CDR1 SEHNR, CDR2 FQNEAQ (reference sequence). DNA of the CDR3: TGTGCCAGCAGCTTACAGGGTCCCTATGGCTACACCTTC. Amino acids: CASSLQGPYGYTF.

The genes are TRBV7-2 and TRBJ1-1; D remains unclear. The CDR3 totals 13 residues. CDR1 is SGHTA, CDR2 FQGNSA, per germline. V was shortened by 1 base and J by 10 bases, with 13 bases between the two germline ends. The CDR3 DNA is TGTGCCAGCAGCTTAGGAAATCGGAACAGAGCTTTCTTT. This sequence encodes CASSLGNRNRAFF.

The V gene is TRBV10-3, the J gene TRBJ1-2, with D possibly being TRBD1 (6 bases). The CDR3 totals 14 residues. In germline, CDR1 is ENHRY, CDR2 SYGVKD. The V and J ends lost 1 base and 8 bases respectively, with 14 bases between them. CDR3 coding DNA: TGTGCCATCAGTGAGTTGACAGGAGTAGGAGGCTACACCTTC. This encodes CAISELTGVGGYTF.

The chain combines TRBV30 with TRBJ2-3; tentatively, D is TRBD1 (6 bases). The length of the CDR3 is 15 residues. V was clipped by 0 bases and J by 1 base, with 11 bases between them. In germline, CDR1 is GTSNPN, CDR2 SVGIG (reference sequence). In nucleotides, the CDR3 is TGTGCCTGGAGTGTAGGGAAGGGGGGCACAGATACGCAGTATTTT. It encodes CAWSVGKGGTDTQYF. Variable domain in full (rest from reference TRBV30 and TRBJ2-3): SQTIHQWPATLVQPVGSPLSLECTVEGTSNPNLYWYRQAAGRGLQLLFYSVGIGQISSEVPQNLSASRPQDRQFILSSKKLLLSDSGFYLCAWSVGKGGTDTQYFGPGTRLTVL.

The CDR3 sequence is CASSPNPGTLEYF. The CDR3 DNA follows: TGTGCCAGCAGTCCTAACCCCGGGACACTTGAGTACTTC. This chain joins TRBV27 and TRBJ2-5, with a weak D call TRBD1 (6 bases). CDR1 MNHEY and CDR2 SMNVEV come from the germline V gene (reference sequence). V lost 5 bases and J 12 bases, leaving 19 bases between the germline ends. The CDR3 totals 13 residues.

The gene calls are TRBV18 and TRBJ1-3; D remains ambiguous. The ends were cut back, 5 bases at V and 2 bases at J, with 10 bases in the middle. This CDR3 is built from 14 residues. Germline CDR1 KGHSH, CDR2 LQKENI. The CDR3 DNA reads as TGTGCCAGCTCAGATAGCGTAACTGGAAACACCATATATTTT. This codes for CASSDSVTGNTIYF.

This chain connects TRBV15 to TRBJ1-5; D ambiguous. V was clipped by 1 base and J by 3 bases, with 7 bases between them. This CDR3 is built from 14 residues. Germline CDR1 is LNHNV and CDR2 is YYDKDF (reference sequence). The CDR3 DNA reads TGTGCCACCAGCAGAGGGCAGGCCAATCAGCCCCAGCATTTT. It codes for CATSRGQANQPQHF.

This clone was counted a few times. This chain joins TRBV5-6 and TRBJ1-2; D gene ambiguous. V lost 2 bases, J lost 4 bases, and 18 bases lay in between. CDR1 is SGHDT, CDR2 YYEEEE, per germline. This CDR3 is built from 16 residues. CDR3 nucleotides: TGTGCCAGCAGCTTCCTTACGGGAACTCTATCCTATGGCTACACCTTC. Amino acids: CASSFLTGTLSYGYTF. The variable domain in full, completed from reference TRBV5-6 and TRBJ1-2, reads DAGVTQSPTHLIKTRGQQVTLRCSPKSGHDTVSWYQQALGQGPQFIFQYYEEEERQRGNFPDRFSGHQFPNYSSELNVNALLLGDSALYLCASSFLTGTLSYGYTFGSGTRLTVV.